The present entry profiles one T cell receptor (beta chain) with its context. As yet, its antigen is unknown. The sample belongs to a study of identical twins. TCRdb reprocessed the 5' RACE reads with MiXCR, giving one entry per CDR3 protein. The sample lists 750,000 to 950,000 distinct CDR3 sequences; 9% to 15% were seen once. The V and J ends lost 6 bases and 0 bases respectively, with 13 bases between them. The CDR3 is 15 residues long. General study results and limits: Zero-insertion analyses might be partly confounded by invariant T cells like MAIT and iNKT. Conclusions were drawn cross-sectionally by statistical analysis, without following the same donors.

Another study also made use of these data, one on yellow fever vaccine responses in identical twins.

Sequenced sample: PBMCs. The V and J genes are TRBV12-3 or TRBV12-4 and TRBJ2-3; D is ambiguous. This sequence originates from a woman under 30 in good health. The CDR3 spells CASRPSLTSTDTQYF. Here the CDR3 DNA reads TGTGCCAGCAGGCCTTCCCTGACTAGCACAGATACGCAGTATTTT.